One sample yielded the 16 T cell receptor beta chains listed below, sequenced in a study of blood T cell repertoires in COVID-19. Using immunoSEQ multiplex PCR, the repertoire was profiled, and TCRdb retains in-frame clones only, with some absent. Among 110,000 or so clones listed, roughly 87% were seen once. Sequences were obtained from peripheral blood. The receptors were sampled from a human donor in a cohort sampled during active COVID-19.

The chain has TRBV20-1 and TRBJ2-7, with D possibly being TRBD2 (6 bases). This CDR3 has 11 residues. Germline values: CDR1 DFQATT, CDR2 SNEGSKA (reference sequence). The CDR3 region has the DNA TGCAGCGGACTAACTGTCCACGAGCAGTACTTC. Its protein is CSGLTVHEQYF.

The CDR3 protein is CASKAGGPSYNEQFF. The CDR3 DNA follows: TGTGCCAGCAAAGCGGGAGGGCCCTCCTACAATGAGCAGTTCTTC. V is TRBV28 and J is TRBJ2-1; 10 bases are shared with TRBD2. The CDR3 runs to 15 residues. The germline CDR1 and CDR2 sequences are MDHEN and SYDVKM. Trimming removed 7 bases from V and 0 bases from J; junction bases left unmatched: 3.

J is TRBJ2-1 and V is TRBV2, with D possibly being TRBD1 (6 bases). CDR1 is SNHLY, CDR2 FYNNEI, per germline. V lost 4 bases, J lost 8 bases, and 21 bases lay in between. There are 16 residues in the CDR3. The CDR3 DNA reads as TGTGCCAGCAGTGTCCCCAGACAGGCATTCGTCTATGAGCAGTTCTTC. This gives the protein CASSVPRQAFVYEQFF.

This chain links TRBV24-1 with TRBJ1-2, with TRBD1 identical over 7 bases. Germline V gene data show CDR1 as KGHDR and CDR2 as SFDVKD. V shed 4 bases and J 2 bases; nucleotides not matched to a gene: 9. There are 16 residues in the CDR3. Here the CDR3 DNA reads TGTGCCACCAGTGACCCTCTTAAACAGGGGAACTATGGCTACACCTTC. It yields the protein CATSDPLKQGNYGYTF.

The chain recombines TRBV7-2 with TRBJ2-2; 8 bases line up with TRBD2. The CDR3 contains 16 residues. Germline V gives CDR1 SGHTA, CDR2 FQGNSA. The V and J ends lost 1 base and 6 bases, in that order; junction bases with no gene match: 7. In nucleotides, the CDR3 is TGTGCCAGCAGCTTAGACGGGAGGGCAGGGCCCGGGGAGCTGTTTTTT. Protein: CASSLDGRAGPGELFF.

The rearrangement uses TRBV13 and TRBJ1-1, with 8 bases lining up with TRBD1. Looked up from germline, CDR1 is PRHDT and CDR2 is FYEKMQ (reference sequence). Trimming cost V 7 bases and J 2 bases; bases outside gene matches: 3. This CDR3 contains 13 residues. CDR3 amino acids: CASTGQGNTEAFF. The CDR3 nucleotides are TGTGCCAGCACCGGACAGGGAAACACTGAAGCTTTCTTT.

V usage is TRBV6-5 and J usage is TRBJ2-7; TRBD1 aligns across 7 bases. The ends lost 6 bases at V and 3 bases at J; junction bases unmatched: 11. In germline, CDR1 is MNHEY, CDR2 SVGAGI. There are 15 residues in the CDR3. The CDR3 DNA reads TGTGCCAGCAGAGAGTCACAGGGGCCCTTCTACGAGCAGTACTTC. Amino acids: CASRESQGPFYEQYF.

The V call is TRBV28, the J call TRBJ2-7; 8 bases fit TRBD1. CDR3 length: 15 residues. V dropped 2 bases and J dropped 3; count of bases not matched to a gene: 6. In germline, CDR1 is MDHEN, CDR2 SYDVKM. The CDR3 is CASSLVYRGNYEQYF. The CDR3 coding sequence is TGTGCCAGCAGTTTAGTCTACAGGGGGAACTACGAGCAGTACTTC.

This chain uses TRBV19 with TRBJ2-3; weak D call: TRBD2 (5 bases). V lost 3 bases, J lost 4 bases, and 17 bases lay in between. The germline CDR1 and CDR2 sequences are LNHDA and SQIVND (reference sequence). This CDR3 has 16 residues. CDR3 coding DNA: TGTGCCAGTAGTATCATGGGGAGCAAAGCAGCAGATACGCAGTATTTT. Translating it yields CASSIMGSKAADTQYF.

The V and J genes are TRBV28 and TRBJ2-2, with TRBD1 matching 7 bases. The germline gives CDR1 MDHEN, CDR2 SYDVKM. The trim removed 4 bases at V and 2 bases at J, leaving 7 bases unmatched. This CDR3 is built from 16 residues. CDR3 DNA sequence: TGTGCCAGCAGTTCTCAGACAGGGCTCAACACCGGGGAGCTGTTTTTT. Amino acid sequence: CASSSQTGLNTGELFF.

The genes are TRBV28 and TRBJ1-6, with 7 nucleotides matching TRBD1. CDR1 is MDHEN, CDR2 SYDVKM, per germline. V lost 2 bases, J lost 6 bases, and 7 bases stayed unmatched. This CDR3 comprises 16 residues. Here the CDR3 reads CASSLRGRGINSPLHF. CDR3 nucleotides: TGTGCCAGCAGTTTAAGGGGGCGGGGAATTAATTCACCCCTCCACTTT. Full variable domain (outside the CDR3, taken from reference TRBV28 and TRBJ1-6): DVKVTQSSRYLVKRTGEKVFLECVQDMDHENMFWYRQDPGLGLRLIYFSYDVKMKEKGDIPEGYSVSREKKERFSLILESASTNQTSMYLCASSLRGRGINSPLHFGNGTRLTVT.

The chain's CDR3 is CASSLSLAGHQETQYF. CDR3 sequence (DNA): TGTGCCAGCAGCTTGTCCCTAGCGGGGCATCAAGAGACCCAGTACTTC. The chain is built from TRBV5-5 and TRBJ2-5; 9 positions match TRBD2. The germline gives CDR1 SGHKS, CDR2 YYEKEE (reference sequence). The CDR3 consists of 16 residues. V was pared by 1 base and J by 2 bases, with 6 bases of the junction left unmatched.

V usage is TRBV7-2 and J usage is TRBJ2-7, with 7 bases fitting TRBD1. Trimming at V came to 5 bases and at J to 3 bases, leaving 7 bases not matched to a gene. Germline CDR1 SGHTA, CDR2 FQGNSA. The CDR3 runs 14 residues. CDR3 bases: TGTGCCAGCAGCCCCCGGGACAGTGACTACGAGCAGTACTTC. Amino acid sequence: CASSPRDSDYEQYF.

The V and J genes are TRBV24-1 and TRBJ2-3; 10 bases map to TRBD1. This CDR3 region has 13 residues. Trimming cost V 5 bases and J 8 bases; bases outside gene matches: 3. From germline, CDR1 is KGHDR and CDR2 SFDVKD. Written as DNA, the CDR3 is TGTGCCACCAGTGGGACAGGGGGGGGTACGCAGTATTTT. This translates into CATSGTGGGTQYF.

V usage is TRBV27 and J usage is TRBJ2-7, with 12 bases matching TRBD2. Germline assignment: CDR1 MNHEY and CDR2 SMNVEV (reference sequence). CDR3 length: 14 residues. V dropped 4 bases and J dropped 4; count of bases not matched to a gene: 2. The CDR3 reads CASSSTSGRYEQYF. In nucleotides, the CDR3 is TGTGCCAGCAGTTCTACTAGCGGGAGGTACGAGCAGTACTTC.

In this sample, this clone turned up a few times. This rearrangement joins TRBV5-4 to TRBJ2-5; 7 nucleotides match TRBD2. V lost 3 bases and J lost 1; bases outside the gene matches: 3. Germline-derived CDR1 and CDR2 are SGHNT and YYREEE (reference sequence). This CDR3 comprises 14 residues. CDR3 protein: CASSSGLSQETQYF. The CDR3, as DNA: TGTGCCAGCAGCTCGGGACTATCCCAAGAGACCCAGTACTTC.